A selection of T cell receptor beta chains follows, all from one sample in a study of T cells after yellow fever vaccination. TCRdb reanalysed the 5' RACE reads using MiXCR and keeps one entry per CDR3 protein. The sample contains a few hundred thousand distinct CDR3 sequences, 8.7% of which appear only once. Sequenced material: PBMCs, taken on the day of the first yellow fever vaccination. The receptors originated from a man aged 18 to 30 who received the YFV17D yellow fever vaccine. CDR3s include the opening cysteine and the closing phenylalanine or tryptophan. Each record gives: clone size, D gene, J gene, V gene, CDR3 DNA, CDR3 protein. A D gene is named only where the DNA matches it firmly. Clone size is shown for a subset of rows, as once, few, many or a class of expanded clone.

>NA|NA|TRBJ1-2|TRBV6-5
TGTGCCAGCAGTGACTCGGACAAAGGCTATGGCTACACCTTC
CASSDSDKGYGYTF
>few|NA|TRBJ1-2|TRBV7-9
TGTGCCAGCAGCTTAGCGTTGCAAGGGCACTATGGCTACACCTTC
CASSLALQGHYGYTF
>NA|TRBD1|TRBJ1-1|TRBV7-2
TGTGCCAGCAGCTTAGCTGGGACAGGGCTCACTGAAGCTTTCTTT
CASSLAGTGLTEAFF
>few|TRBD1|TRBJ1-2|TRBV27
TGTGCCAGCAGTTCCCCGGACAGGGGGGACTATGGCTACACCTTC
CASSSPDRGDYGYTF
>many|TRBD2|TRBJ2-3|TRBV7-6
TGTGCCAGCAGCTCACCGACTAGCGGGGGGGCTCAAGATACGCAGTATTTT
CASSSPTSGGAQDTQYF
>few|NA|TRBJ1-6|TRBV12-3/TRBV12-4
TGTGCCAGCTCCCCCGGGCGTCTGAGTTCACCCCTCCACTTT
CASSPGRLSSPLHF
>NA|NA|TRBJ2-7|TRBV12-3/TRBV12-4
TGTGCCAGCACCTATGCTTCGGGCAGTTCCTCCTACGAGCAGTACTTC
CASTYASGSSSYEQYF
>many|NA|TRBJ2-1|TRBV5-1
TGCGCCAGCAGCTTGGGGCAGAGAGTCAATGAGCAGTTCTTC
CASSLGQRVNEQFF
>NA|TRBD2|TRBJ2-1|TRBV7-8
TGTGCCAGCAGCTTAAGGTGGCTAGCGGGGGCCACAGGGGAGCAGTTCTTC
CASSLRWLAGATGEQFF
>NA|TRBD1|TRBJ2-7|TRBV4-3
TGCGCCAGCAGCCAAGTCACTCGGGCAGGGGGTCGAGGCGAGCAGTACTTC
CASSQVTRAGGRGEQYF
>few|TRBD1|TRBJ2-5|TRBV24-1
TGTGCCACCAGTCACAGGGGACAAGAGACCCAGTACTTC
CATSHRGQETQYF
>few|NA|TRBJ2-4|TRBV27
TGTGCCAGCAGACCACAGGGCGAGGACATTCAGTACTTC
CASRPQGEDIQYF
>NA|NA|TRBJ1-5|TRBV20-1
TGCAGTGCTAGAGATGGGCATCAGCCCCAGCATTTT
CSARDGHQPQHF
>few|NA|TRBJ1-1|TRBV20-1
TGCAGTGCTAGAGAGGGGGCAGACACTGAAGCTTTCTTT
CSAREGADTEAFF
>NA|NA|TRBJ2-1|TRBV5-1
TGCGCCAGCAAGGTTGGGGGGGCAGGTGAGCAGTTCTTC
CASKVGGAGEQFF
>NA|TRBD1|TRBJ1-2|TRBV12-3/TRBV12-4
TGTGCCAGCTCCCTCGGGACAGCAACCTTCTATGGCTACACCTTC
CASSLGTATFYGYTF
>NA|NA|TRBJ1-1|TRBV12-3/TRBV12-4
TGTGCCAGCAGATCCCCAGGGGACACTGAAGCTTTCTTT
CASRSPGDTEAFF
>NA|NA|TRBJ1-4|TRBV12-3/TRBV12-4
TGTGCCAGCAGTTTTAGTACAGTTTGGGAAAAACTGTTTTTT
CASSFSTVWEKLFF
>few|NA|TRBJ1-2|TRBV7-6
TGTGCCAGCAGCTTCCGGGGGCGAAGTGGCTACACCTTC
CASSFRGRSGYTF
>many|NA|TRBJ2-6|TRBV15
TGTGCCACCAGCAAGGGACATTTAGGTGGGGCCAACGTCCTGACTTTC
CATSKGHLGGANVLTF
>many|NA|TRBJ1-5|TRBV6-5
TGTGCCAGCAGTAGGGGACAAAATCAGCCCCAGCATTTT
CASSRGQNQPQHF
>few|NA|TRBJ1-1|TRBV5-1
TGCGCCAGCAGCATGGACAGACAGAACACTGAAGCTTTCTTT
CASSMDRQNTEAFF
>NA|TRBD2|TRBJ2-5|TRBV6-2/TRBV6-3
TGTGCCAGCAGTTACTCTGGGCTAGCGGGGGTAGAGACCCAGTACTTC
CASSYSGLAGVETQYF
>NA|NA|TRBJ2-6|TRBV12-3/TRBV12-4
TGTGCCAGCACCAGCTCTGGGGCCAACGTCCTGACTTTC
CASTSSGANVLTF
>NA|TRBD2|TRBJ2-1|TRBV7-9
TGTGCCAGCAGCTTAGGGGGGGGTTTGGGATCCTACAATGAGCAGTTCTTC
CASSLGGGLGSYNEQFF
>many|TRBD1|TRBJ1-1|TRBV7-9
TGTGCCAGCAGCTCCCGACAGGGTCTCACTGAAGCTTTCTTT
CASSSRQGLTEAFF
>many|NA|TRBJ1-2|TRBV27
TGTGCCAGCAGTTTATCCGGGGCCCGCTACACCTTC
CASSLSGARYTF
>NA|TRBD1|TRBJ1-2|TRBV19
TGTGCCAGTAGTATTCACAGGGGCAATGGCTACACCTTC
CASSIHRGNGYTF
>few|NA|TRBJ2-5|TRBV7-2
TGTGCCAGCACGTGGGGCCTTGGGGAGACCCAGTACTTC
CASTWGLGETQYF
>many|NA|TRBJ1-3|TRBV10-2
TGCGCCAGCAGTGAACGGGCTTCTGGAAACACCATATATTTT
CASSERASGNTIYF
>few|NA|TRBJ1-4|TRBV12-3/TRBV12-4
TGTGCCAGCAGGGGAGATAATGAAAAACTGTTTTTT
CASRGDNEKLFF
>NA|TRBD1|TRBJ2-5|TRBV5-1
TGCGCCAGCAGCTTGGTGGGGACAGTGCAAGAGACCCAGTACTTC
CASSLVGTVQETQYF
>few|NA|TRBJ1-5|TRBV15
TGTGCCACGGGACGGGGGGGCCGTAGGCAGCCCCAGCATTTT
CATGRGGRRQPQHF
>NA|NA|TRBJ2-7|TRBV12-3/TRBV12-4
TGTGCCAGCAGTTTAGTTCACGGTTACGAGCAGTACTTC
CASSLVHGYEQYF
>NA|NA|TRBJ2-5|TRBV5-1
TGCGCCAGCAGCTTGGCAGGGGGGGCGCTCCAAGAGACCCAGTACTTC
CASSLAGGALQETQYF
>NA|NA|TRBJ2-5|TRBV6-1
TGTGCCAGCAGTGACCTACAGATCCAAGAGACCCAGTACTTC
CASSDLQIQETQYF
>NA|NA|TRBJ1-3|TRBV5-1
TGCGCCAGCAGCTCGGAGTCTGGAAACACCATATATTTT
CASSSESGNTIYF
>NA|TRBD2|TRBJ2-5|TRBV7-2
TGTGCCAGCAGCTTAGTAGGGCGGGGGGGCCTTTGGGAGACCCAGTACTTC
CASSLVGRGGLWETQYF
>NA|NA|TRBJ2-2|TRBV21-1
TGTGCCAGCAGCAAAGAGAGGACAGGAAAGAACACCGGGGAGCTGTTTTTT
CASSKERTGKNTGELFF
>NA|NA|TRBJ2-3|TRBV29-1
TGCAGCGTTCCCGGGGACGATACGCAGTATTTT
CSVPGDDTQYF
>few|TRBD2|TRBJ2-5|TRBV11-2
TGTGCCAGCAGCCAACTCAAGGGACTAGCCGAAGAGACCCAGTACTTC
CASSQLKGLAEETQYF
>NA|NA|TRBJ2-5|TRBV4-1
TGCGCCAGCAGCCAATTTCAGGGGGAGACCCAGTACTTC
CASSQFQGETQYF
>few|TRBD1|TRBJ2-5|TRBV7-9
TGTGCCAGCAGCCTGGGACAGCTAGGATCTTCGACCCAGTACTTC
CASSLGQLGSSTQYF
>few|NA|TRBJ2-5|TRBV10-3
TGTGCCATCAGTGAGTCCAAGGGGGCCGGGGGAGAGACCCAGTACTTC
CAISESKGAGGETQYF
>NA|NA|TRBJ2-4|TRBV12-3/TRBV12-4
TGTGCCAGCAGCCCAATAGGCAGAAACATTCAGTACTTC
CASSPIGRNIQYF
>NA|TRBD2|TRBJ2-3|TRBV12-3/TRBV12-4
TGTGCCAGCAGTCCCCGCAGCGGGGAGGATACGCAGTATTTT
CASSPRSGEDTQYF
>NA|NA|TRBJ2-1|TRBV20-1
TGCAGTGTTATTATTGAGCAGTTCTTC
CSVIIEQFF
>many|NA|TRBJ2-2|TRBV4-3
TGCGCCAGCAGCCAAGGGTTCGGGGACACCGGGGAGCTGTTTTTT
CASSQGFGDTGELFF
>NA|TRBD2|TRBJ2-7|TRBV5-1
TGCGCCAGCAGCGCCGGGACTAGCGACGAGCAGTACTTC
CASSAGTSDEQYF
>many|NA|TRBJ1-2|TRBV7-2
TGTGCCAGCAGCCCCCAATGGGGGGCGCAGGGCTACACCTTC
CASSPQWGAQGYTF